This entry concerns a single T cell receptor beta chain. This entry belongs to a study of T cells after yellow fever vaccination. TCRdb used MiXCR to reprocess the 5' RACE reads, holding one entry per CDR3 protein. The table lists some 560,000 distinct CDR3 sequences, roughly 19% of them singletons. The sample in question was PBMCs, obtained 15 days after the yellow fever booster vaccination. The clonotype was recovered from a man under 40 who received the YFV17D yellow fever vaccine.

The CDR3 coding sequence is TGTGCCAGCAGCTTACTAGCGGGGGGGGGGAAGACCCAGTACTTC. It codes for CASSLLAGGGKTQYF. The V call is TRBV11-2, the J call TRBJ2-5; 12 bases align to TRBD2. Trimming at V came to 2 bases and at J to 6 bases, leaving 4 bases not matched to a gene. The CDR3 contains 15 residues. Germline CDR1 reads SGHAT; CDR2 reads FQNNGV.